This entry lists 27 T cell receptor beta chains sequenced from one sample in a study of human T cells and chemical hapten exposure. Specified time point: patch test 1, 2 weeks after DPC sensitization. Noted treatment: therapeutic diphenylcyclopropenone sensitization with weekly scalp DPC. TCRdb called the RACE reads again in MiXCR, with one record for every CDR3 protein. This sample has roughly 82,000 distinct CDR3 sequences, with about 10% found just once. The sample consisted of whole blood, taken in connection with sensitization to the hapten diphenylcyclopropenone (DPC). Source of these receptors: a woman aged 55-70 years with alopecia areata. Some clones in this sample may be carry-over from other donors' samples.

In this sample, this clonotype turned up many times. The chain links TRBV29-1 to TRBJ2-5; possibly TRBD1 or TRBD2 for D (6 bases each). Per the germline V gene, CDR1 is SQVTM and CDR2 is ANQGSEA. The CDR3 runs to 13 residues. V lost 4 bases and J lost 1, with 10 bases in between. The CDR3 DNA is TGCAGCGTTGTGAGGGGGGCCCAAGAGACCCAGTACTTC. It codes for CSVVRGAQETQYF.

J is TRBJ2-5 and V is TRBV7-9; D unclear. This CDR3 comprises 14 residues. Germline CDR1 reads SEHNR; CDR2 reads FQNEAQ (reference sequence). V lost 2 bases and J lost 5, with 12 bases in between. The CDR3 DNA is TGTGCCAGCAGCTTAACCCAGACACGCGAGACCCAGTACTTC. It yields the protein CASSLTQTRETQYF.

The chain links TRBV20-1 to TRBJ2-3; D might be TRBD2 (7 bases). Germline loops: CDR1 DFQATT, CDR2 SNEGSKA (reference sequence). This CDR3 comprises 16 residues. V gave up 0 bases and J gave up 5 bases, with 18 bases separating them. This CDR3 is CSARDFGGGEGDTQYF. In DNA form, the CDR3 reads TGCAGTGCTAGAGATTTTGGCGGGGGCGAGGGAGATACGCAGTATTTT.

The V and J genes are TRBV9 and TRBJ2-3; no clear D. V gave up 0 bases and J gave up 2 bases, with 13 bases separating them. Germline-derived CDR1 and CDR2 are SGDLS and YYNGEE. This CDR3 is 16 amino acids long. CDR3: CASSVAVGWNTDTQYF. In DNA, the CDR3 is TGTGCCAGCAGCGTAGCTGTGGGTTGGAACACAGATACGCAGTATTTT. The full variable domain, completed using reference TRBV9 and TRBJ2-3, is DSGVTQTPKHLITATGQRVTLRCSPRSGDLSVYWYQQSLDQGLQFLIQYYNGEERAKGNILERFSAQQFPDLHSELNLSSLELGDSALYFCASSVAVGWNTDTQYFGPGTRLTVL.

This clonotype was recorded many times. Here the CDR3 DNA reads TGCGCCAGCAGCACAGGGACGAACTCGGCCGAGCAGTACTTC. Protein: CASSTGTNSAEQYF. V gene TRBV5-1 combines with J gene TRBJ2-7, with a weak D call TRBD1 (6 bases). CDR1 and CDR2 (germline): SGHRS, YFSETQ. The CDR3 contains 14 residues. The V end lost 4 bases, the J end lost 6 bases, and 17 bases lay between the germline ends.

This clonotype was seen a handful of times. This is likely a read error, given that the CDR3 carries no conserved phenylalanine or tryptophan at its end. The rearrangement uses TRBV10-3 and TRBJ1-2, with 8 bases lining up with TRBD1. Germline CDR1 and CDR2: ENHRY and SYGVKD. The CDR3 length is 13 residues. After removal of 10 bases from V and 2 bases from J, the junction contained 6 bases not matched to a gene. CDR3 region: CATGTGENYGYTL. The CDR3 DNA follows: TGTGCCACCGGGACAGGAGAGAACTATGGCTACACCCTC.

This clonotype has at least ten counts. The rearrangement links TRBV30 to TRBJ1-4, with a tentative D call TRBD1 (5 bases). The CDR3 has 17 residues. Germline V gene data show CDR1 as GTSNPN and CDR2 as SVGIG (reference sequence). V lost 6 bases, J lost 3 bases, and 23 bases lay in between. CDR3 protein: CACYEAGRQRANEKLFF. Written as DNA, the CDR3 is TGTGCCTGCTATGAGGCAGGGCGGCAGCGGGCTAATGAAAAACTGTTTTTT.

This clonotype was picked up many times. The chain is built from TRBV7-9 and TRBJ2-5; D possibly corresponds to TRBD1 (6 bases). The CDR3 spans 14 residues. Trimming took off 4 bases at V and 1 base at J, with 10 bases between the two ends. CDR1 and CDR2 (germline): SEHNR, FQNEAQ (reference sequence). This chain's CDR3 is CASSWTDFQETQYF. The CDR3 bases are TGTGCCAGCAGCTGGACAGATTTCCAAGAGACCCAGTACTTC.

The chain couples TRBV5-1 to TRBJ1-1; D possibly corresponds to TRBD1 (6 bases). Trimming removed 4 bases at V and 8 bases at J, with 15 bases between. The CDR3 has 13 amino acids. CDR1 and CDR2 from the germline V gene are SGHRS and YFSETQ. The CDR3 loop is CASSAGGRREAFF. As DNA, the CDR3 is TGCGCCAGCAGCGCCGGGGGGCGGCGGGAAGCTTTCTTT.

This clonotype has a count of ten or more. The chain links TRBV7-9 to TRBJ2-3, with D tentatively TRBD1 or TRBD2 (5 bases each). The CDR3 extends over 14 amino acids. The germline V gene has CDR1 SEHNR and CDR2 FQNEAQ (reference sequence). With 5 bases removed from V and 3 bases from J, the gap between germline ends came to 12 bases. The DNA for the CDR3 is TGTGCCAGCAGCCAAGGGGACCGAACAGATACGCAGTATTTT. This codes for CASSQGDRTDTQYF.

The chain joins TRBV7-2 to TRBJ1-1; 9 bases are a match to TRBD1. CDR1 is SGHTA and CDR2 is FQGNSA in the germline V gene. The CDR3 contains 15 residues. J lost 4 bases, V lost 6 bases, and 9 bases had no gene match. The CDR3 loop is CASRVTGGAGTEAFF. CDR3 DNA: TGTGCCAGCAGGGTAACAGGGGGCGCGGGCACTGAAGCTTTCTTT.

This clonotype was counted many times. The V gene is TRBV2, the J gene TRBJ2-2, with 9 bases identical to TRBD2. Losses at the gene ends were 5 bases for V and 4 bases for J; bases not matched to a gene: 5. Germline V gene lookup returns CDR1 SNHLY and CDR2 FYNNEI. The CDR3 covers 15 residues. This CDR3 reads CASSKGLAGTGELFF. The CDR3 coding sequence is TGTGCCAGCAGTAAGGGACTAGCAGGCACCGGGGAGCTGTTTTTT.

The table lists this clonotype with a few counts. The chain joins TRBV3-1 to TRBJ1-2, with TRBD1 identical over 8 bases. The CDR3 runs to 15 residues. Looked up from germline, CDR1 is LGHDT and CDR2 is YNNKEL (reference sequence). With V trimmed by 0 bases and J by 8 bases, 8 bases remained unmatched. The CDR3 coding sequence is TGTGCCAGCAGCCAAGAAGGGGGACAGGTTGGAGGCTACACCTTC. Amino acid sequence: CASSQEGGQVGGYTF.

V is TRBV7-3 and J is TRBJ2-5, with TRBD2 matching over 7 bases. Germline-derived CDR1 and CDR2 are SGHTA and FQGTGA. This CDR3 has 9 amino acids. The chain's CDR3 is CEGGETQYF. In DNA form, the CDR3 reads TGTGAGGGAGGGGAGACCCAGTACTTC.

The chain combines TRBV28 with TRBJ2-3, with 7 positions matching TRBD1. Germline CDR1 MDHEN, CDR2 SYDVKM. The CDR3 contains 15 residues. After removal of 3 bases from V and 2 bases from J, the junction contained 5 bases not matched to a gene. CDR3 DNA sequence: TGTGCCAGCAGTTTGAGACAGGGTGCCACAGATACGCAGTATTTT. As protein: CASSLRQGATDTQYF.

This clonotype was counted at least ten times. The V call is TRBV4-1, the J call TRBJ2-7; D is perhaps TRBD1 (5 bases). Germline CDR1 MGHRA, CDR2 YSYEKL. V was trimmed by 2 bases and J by 5 bases, leaving 19 bases between them. The CDR3 totals 16 residues. In nucleotides, the CDR3 is TGCGCCAGCAGCCAACTCTGGGGCTCCCCCCTCGACGAGCAGTACTTC. As protein: CASSQLWGSPLDEQYF.

V is TRBV19 and J is TRBJ2-7, with TRBD2 matching 7 bases. The CDR3 runs 16 residues. Germline-derived CDR1 and CDR2 are LNHDA and SQIVND (reference sequence). V lost 3 bases and J lost 3; bases outside the gene matches: 11. In DNA form, the CDR3 reads TGTGCCAGTAGTATCGGTTGGGGCACGGGAGGCTACGAGCAGTACTTC. It translates to CASSIGWGTGGYEQYF.

The chain joins TRBV5-1 to TRBJ2-5; D gene uncertain. The germline V gene encodes CDR1 SGHRS and CDR2 YFSETQ. CDR3 length: 14 residues. V was clipped by 3 bases and J by 1 base, with 10 bases between them. The CDR3 is CASSSDDLQETQYF. CDR3 bases: TGCGCCAGCAGCTCTGATGACCTCCAAGAGACCCAGTACTTC.

This clonotype was detected many times. CDR3 loop: CASSLEGSSYEQYF. The CDR3 coding sequence is TGTGCCAGCAGCTTAGAAGGAAGCTCCTACGAGCAGTACTTC. V usage is TRBV7-6 and J usage is TRBJ2-7; D uncertain. With 1 base removed from V and 0 bases from J, the gap between germline ends came to 7 bases. This CDR3 region has 14 residues. Germline-derived CDR1 and CDR2 are SGHVS and FNYEAQ. Filled out from reference TRBV7-6 and TRBJ2-7, the complete variable domain reads GAGVSQSPRYKVTKRGQDVALRCDPISGHVSLYWYRQALGQGPEFLTYFNYEAQQDKSGLPNDRFSAERPEGSISTLTIQRTEQRDSAMYRCASSLEGSSYEQYFGPGTRLTVT.

In its sample, this clonotype was seen a few times. This chain connects TRBV6-5 to TRBJ1-1; D is possibly TRBD1 (5 bases). Germline loops: CDR1 MNHEY, CDR2 SVGAGI. This CDR3 is built from 14 residues. Between the trimmed V and J ends, which lost 6 bases and 3 bases, there was a span of 14 bases. CDR3 DNA: TGTGCCAGCAGATACAACCGGGGGGACACTGAAGCTTTCTTT. It codes for CASRYNRGDTEAFF.

This clonotype was seen at least ten times. As DNA, the CDR3 is TGCAGTGCTAGACCCACGGGTGGCGGCCCGAGCTCCTATAATTCACCCCTCCACTTT. Encoded protein: CSARPTGGGPSSYNSPLHF. This rearrangement joins TRBV20-1 to TRBJ1-6; D gene unclear. This CDR3 has 19 amino acids. Germline V gives CDR1 DFQATT, CDR2 SNEGSKA (reference sequence). V lost 2 bases, J lost 0 bases, and 20 bases lay in between.

This clonotype has only a few counts. The chain couples TRBV20-1 to TRBJ1-1, with 8 positions matching TRBD1. V gave up 3 bases and J gave up 11 bases; unmatched junction bases: 8. The CDR3 loop spans 12 amino acids. Germline CDR1 and CDR2: DFQATT and SNEGSKA (reference sequence). Written as DNA, the CDR3 is TGCAGTGCTAGGGCCTCGCAGGGGGCCGCTTTCTTT. Encoded protein: CSARASQGAAFF.

This clonotype was seen repeatedly, ten times or more. The J gene is TRBJ1-1, the V gene TRBV29-1; 7 nucleotides line up with TRBD1. Germline-derived CDR1 and CDR2 are SQVTM and ANQGSEA. The V and J ends lost 7 bases and 5 bases, in that order; junction bases with no gene match: 4. This CDR3 contains 11 residues. Here the CDR3 reads CSGTGWTEAFF. CDR3 DNA sequence: TGCAGCGGGACAGGCTGGACTGAAGCTTTCTTT.

The genes are TRBV7-9 and TRBJ2-2; 9 bases agree with TRBD2. CDR1 is SEHNR, CDR2 FQNEAQ, per germline (reference sequence). The junction had 8 bases not matched to a gene; V was cut back by 5 bases and J by 4 bases. The CDR3 totals 16 residues. Here the CDR3 DNA reads TGTGCCAGCAGCCCGAAACTAGCGGGTTTCACCGGGGAGCTGTTTTTT. Its translation: CASSPKLAGFTGELFF. Combining the CDR3 with reference TRBV7-9 and TRBJ2-2 gives the whole variable domain DTGVSQNPRHKITKRGQNVTFRCDPISEHNRLYWYRQTLGQGPEFLTYFQNEAQLEKSRLLSDRFSAERPKGSFSTLEIQRTEQGDSAMYLCASSPKLAGFTGELFFGEGSRLTVL.

This clonotype was seen only a few times. The V gene is TRBV6-1, the J gene TRBJ2-1; 7 bases match TRBD2. J gave up 3 bases and V 7 bases, and 9 bases lay outside the gene matches. In germline, CDR1 is MNHNS, CDR2 SASEGT. The length of the CDR3 is 15 residues. This CDR3 reads CASMVETSFYNEQFF. Written as DNA, the CDR3 is TGTGCCAGCATGGTCGAGACTAGCTTCTACAATGAGCAGTTCTTC.

The rearrangement links TRBV7-9 to TRBJ1-6, with 9 bases aligning to TRBD1. J lost 7 bases, V lost 3 bases, and 4 bases had no gene match. The CDR3 consists of 15 residues. The germline CDR1 and CDR2 sequences are SEHNR and FQNEAQ (reference sequence). In DNA form, the CDR3 reads TGTGCCAGCAGCTTGGAGGGGACAGGGAATTCACCCCTCCACTTT. It is translated as CASSLEGTGNSPLHF.

This clonotype was counted a few times. The chain carries TRBV29-1 and TRBJ1-4; TRBD1 aligns across 9 bases. The CDR3 extends over 15 amino acids. V was pared by 6 bases and J by 7 bases, with 12 bases of the junction left unmatched. Germline-derived CDR1 and CDR2 are SQVTM and ANQGSEA. The DNA for the CDR3 is TGCAGCGTCGCCTCTTCCGGGACAGGGAGTGAAAAACTGTTTTTT. Translating it yields CSVASSGTGSEKLFF. The whole variable domain, filled in from reference TRBV29-1 and TRBJ1-4, reads SAVISQKPSRDICQRGTSLTIQCQVDSQVTMMFWYRQQPGQSLTLIATANQGSEATYESGFVIDKFPISRPNLTFSTLTVSNMSPEDSSIYLCSVASSGTGSEKLFFGSGTQLSVL.